These T cell receptor beta chains were read from a single sample in a study of control samples from healthy donors and cancer patients. Assay: immunoSEQ multiplex PCR; the TCRdb copy retains only in-frame clones and omits some. The top ten clones hold roughly 6.4% of a sample with 400,000 to 450,000 clones, approximately 92% of them seen once. Sequencing was performed on PBMCs. The receptors stem from a man in his forties with head and neck cancer. The CDR3 runs from the conserved cysteine through the conserved F or W. The size entry is marked missing in some rows and otherwise reads once, few, many or a size class.

size	V	CDR3
.	TRBV28	CASRWGGSNPHVLHQPQHF
.	TRBV29-1	CSGQGMNTEAFF
.	TRBV6-4	CASSDVSGGSATQYF
.	TRBV6-5	CASSYVQPFSGNTIYF
.	TRBV27	CASSLWSADTQYF
.	TRBV11-2	CASSLETSGANVLTF
few	TRBV18	CASSLDRGPSGPQHF
.	TRBV7-9	CASSQQGTYGYTF
.	TRBV11-2	CASSLSGDSSTDTQYF
.	TRBV30	CAWEQDYNEKLFF
.	TRBV5-1	CASSLVPLTPSSYNEQFF
.	TRBV13	CASSFESNEQFF
.	TRBV7-9	CASSLDGGATNEKLFF
.	TRBV5-1	CASSLDGYTEAFF
once	TRBV2	CASSERPGPNEQFF
once	TRBV27	CASSFRQGYEQYF
.	TRBV10-1	CASSDGGAAGNTIYF
.	TRBV7-9	CASSSGTGGVNIQYF
.	TRBV12-3/TRBV12-4	CASSRGQGEFF
.	TRBV4-2	CASSQEDSGANVLTF
.	TRBV18	CASSLYQLYNEQFF
few	TRBV18	CASSPKEMNTEAFF
.	TRBV10-2	CASSGGGDQYF
.	TRBV6-1	CASSEGLAGKYEQYF
.	TRBV27	CASSWTGVNEQYF
.	TRBV6-2/TRBV6-3	CASSGPGQGNQPQHF
.	TRBV5-1	CASSLAPGANSNQPQHF